These T cell receptor beta chains were read from a single sample in a study of cytomegalovirus exposure and HLA in healthy donors. Only in-frame clones appear in the TCRdb table, and some are missing; sequencing was by immunoSEQ multiplex PCR. In the table there are 100,000 to 150,000 clones, 8.5% to 10% of which are singletons. The sample was PBMCs. These receptor sequences come from a middle-aged man in good health and CMV-seronegative. The CDR3 runs from the conserved cysteine through the conserved F or W. The order of the fields is CDR3 protein, CDR3 DNA, D gene, V gene, J gene, clone size. The D gene is left open where the match is weak. Clone sizes are given selectively: once, few, many, or a class where the clone is expanded.

CASSPVSGGGLGEQYF,TGCGCCAGCAGCCCCGTTAGCGGGGGGGGCCTAGGCGAGCAGTACTTC,TRBD2,TRBV5-1,TRBJ2-7,.
CASSTLGRGYGYTF,TGTGCCAGTAGTACTTTGGGCCGGGGCTATGGCTACACCTTC,.,TRBV19,TRBJ1-2,few
CASKRDRGREQYF,TGTGCCAGCAAGCGGGACAGGGGTCGCGAGCAGTACTTC,TRBD1,TRBV2,TRBJ2-7,.
CASSSSGGDTGELFF,TGTGCCAGCAGCTCTAGCGGGGGGGACACCGGGGAGCTGTTTTTT,TRBD2,TRBV7-2,TRBJ2-2,.
CASSHDGQGSYEQYF,TGCGCCAGCAGTCATGATGGTCAGGGGTCCTACGAGCAGTACTTC,.,TRBV5-1,TRBJ2-7,.
CASLGDSYNEQFF,TGTGCCAGTCTTGGGGACAGCTACAATGAGCAGTTCTTC,TRBD1,TRBV6-1,TRBJ2-1,few
CASSLRLAGDLFLETQYF,TGCGCCAGCAGCTTGAGACTAGCGGGGGACCTCTTTCTAGAGACCCAGTACTTC,TRBD2,TRBV4-1,TRBJ2-5,.
CASSDGQGQNTIYF,TGTGCCAGTAGTGACGGACAGGGACAAAACACCATATATTTT,TRBD1,TRBV19,TRBJ1-3,few
CASSFEERQETQYF,TGTGCCAGCAGCTTCGAGGAGAGGCAAGAGACCCAGTACTTC,.,TRBV7-9,TRBJ2-5,.
CASSQERGWAGELFF,TGCGCCAGCAGCCAAGAACGGGGTTGGGCCGGGGAGCTGTTTTTT,.,TRBV4-3,TRBJ2-2,.
CASSKWQANTEAFF,TGTGCCAGCAGCAAATGGCAGGCCAACACTGAAGCTTTCTTT,.,TRBV21-1,TRBJ1-1,few
CASTPRTAGNTIYF,TGTGCCAGCACCCCGAGGACAGCTGGAAACACCATATATTTT,.,TRBV7-9,TRBJ1-3,.
CASSGGTSYEQYF,TGTGCCAGCAGTGGGGGGACTAGTTACGAGCAGTACTTC,TRBD2,TRBV2,TRBJ2-7,.
CASRTGGQEHYGYTF,TGCGCCAGCAGGACAGGTGGACAAGAACACTATGGCTACACCTTC,.,TRBV5-1,TRBJ1-2,.
CASSLGTSGDDEQFF,TGTGCCAGCAGTTTAGGGACTAGCGGGGATGATGAGCAGTTCTTC,TRBD2,TRBV28,TRBJ2-1,.
CASTAPTGGYGYTF,TGTGCCAGCACCGCTCCGACAGGGGGCTATGGCTACACCTTC,TRBD1,TRBV6-1,TRBJ1-2,.
CASSPGTGTYHGYTF,TGTGCCAGCAGTCCCGGGACAGGGACCTATCATGGCTACACCTTC,TRBD1,TRBV25-1,TRBJ1-2,few
CASSQDLRETQYF,TGCGCCAGCAGCCAAGACCTCAGGGAGACCCAGTACTTC,.,TRBV4-3,TRBJ2-5,few
CASSSTGVGNTIYF,TGTGCCAGCAGCTCTACGGGGGTGGGAAACACCATATATTTT,.,TRBV6-6,TRBJ1-3,.
CASSARTGANTEAFF,TGCGCCAGCAGCGCCCGGACAGGGGCGAACACTGAAGCTTTCTTT,TRBD1,TRBV5-1,TRBJ1-1,.
CASSTSADTQYF,TGTGCCAGCAGTACAAGCGCAGATACGCAGTATTTT,.,TRBV6-5,TRBJ2-3,many
CASSSSGTSTDTQYF,TGTGCCAGCAGCTCCTCCGGGACTTCCACAGATACGCAGTATTTT,.,TRBV7-3,TRBJ2-3,once
CASSLGRDTQYF,TGTGCCAGCAGCTTAGGGAGGGATACGCAGTATTTT,.,TRBV13,TRBJ2-3,.
CASSQAGGPGGELFF,TGTGCCAGCAGCCAAGCGGGGGGGCCAGGCGGGGAGCTGTTTTTT,TRBD2,TRBV4-2,TRBJ2-2,few
CSVARQGPPPLNTEAFF,TGCAGCGTGGCACGACAGGGCCCTCCTCCATTGAACACTGAAGCTTTCTTT,TRBD1,TRBV29-1,TRBJ1-1,.
CASRPGLDADKQYF,TGTGCCAGCAGACCGGGACTAGACGCAGATAAGCAGTATTTT,TRBD2,TRBV25-1,TRBJ2-3,.
CASSLVQANEKLFF,TGTGCCAGCAGCTTAGTTCAGGCTAATGAAAAACTGTTTTTT,.,TRBV7-9,TRBJ1-4,few
CSARVFLEQYF,TGCAGTGCTAGAGTCTTCTTAGAGCAGTACTTC,.,TRBV20-1,TRBJ2-7,.
CASSYLSYEQYF,TGTGCCAGCAGCTATCTGTCCTACGAGCAGTACTTC,.,TRBV28,TRBJ2-7,few
CASSFIPGEETQYF,TGTGCCAGCAGCTTTATTCCTGGGGAGGAGACCCAGTACTTC,.,TRBV5-6,TRBJ2-5,few
CASGLSLGPGELFF,TGTGCTAGTGGTTTGTCTCTGGGGCCCGGGGAGCTGTTTTTT,.,TRBV12-5,TRBJ2-2,few
CASSETGTSGNTIYF,TGTGCCAGCAGTGAAACAGGAACCTCTGGAAACACCATATATTTT,.,TRBV2,TRBJ1-3,.
CASSLDGGLSTDTQYF,TGTGCCAGCAGCTTGGACGGGGGGCTGAGCACAGATACGCAGTATTTT,.,TRBV5-6,TRBJ2-3,few
CASGLGLNSPLHF,TGTGCCAGCGGATTGGGACTTAATTCACCCCTCCACTTT,.,TRBV6-5,TRBJ1-6,few
CASRVGVIRNQPQHF,TGTGCCAGCAGAGTGGGCGTGATAAGGAATCAGCCCCAGCATTTT,.,TRBV28,TRBJ1-5,.
CASSVAGDLNEKLFF,TGTGCCAGCAGCGTAGCAGGGGACCTTAATGAAAAACTGTTTTTT,.,TRBV9,TRBJ1-4,.
CASSLPGAPSSGNTIYF,TGTGCCAGCAGCTTACCTGGGGCCCCGAGCTCTGGAAACACCATATATTTT,.,TRBV7-9,TRBJ1-3,few
CASSQEETGLSPLHF,TGTGCCAGCAGCCAAGAAGAGACAGGGCTCTCACCCCTCCACTTT,TRBD1,TRBV4-2,TRBJ1-6,few
CASSLLTDRNTEAFF,TGTGCCAGCAGTCTCCTAACGGACAGGAACACTGAAGCTTTCTTT,.,TRBV2,TRBJ1-1,few
CASSPGQPQETQYF,TGTGCCAGCAGCCCTGGACAGCCGCAAGAGACCCAGTACTTC,.,TRBV7-3,TRBJ2-5,.
CASSWQGETQYF,TGTGCCAGCAGCTGGCAGGGAGAGACCCAGTACTTC,.,TRBV7-9,TRBJ2-5,.
CAITTYPGQGTEAFF,TGTGCCATCACTACCTACCCGGGACAGGGGACTGAAGCTTTCTTT,TRBD1,TRBV10-3,TRBJ1-1,few
CATSRDGQLYGYTF,TGTGCCACCAGCAGAGATGGACAGCTCTATGGCTACACCTTC,.,TRBV15,TRBJ1-2,.
CASSVYRIYEQYF,TGTGCCAGCAGCGTCTACAGGATCTACGAGCAGTACTTC,.,TRBV7-2,TRBJ2-7,few
CASRGADSLGYTF,TGTGCCAGCAGGGGGGCGGATTCCTTGGGCTACACCTTC,.,TRBV6-6,TRBJ1-2,.
CASSGARDRVGEAFF,TGTGCCAGTAGTGGGGCCCGGGACAGGGTTGGGGAAGCTTTCTTT,TRBD1,TRBV19,TRBJ1-1,.